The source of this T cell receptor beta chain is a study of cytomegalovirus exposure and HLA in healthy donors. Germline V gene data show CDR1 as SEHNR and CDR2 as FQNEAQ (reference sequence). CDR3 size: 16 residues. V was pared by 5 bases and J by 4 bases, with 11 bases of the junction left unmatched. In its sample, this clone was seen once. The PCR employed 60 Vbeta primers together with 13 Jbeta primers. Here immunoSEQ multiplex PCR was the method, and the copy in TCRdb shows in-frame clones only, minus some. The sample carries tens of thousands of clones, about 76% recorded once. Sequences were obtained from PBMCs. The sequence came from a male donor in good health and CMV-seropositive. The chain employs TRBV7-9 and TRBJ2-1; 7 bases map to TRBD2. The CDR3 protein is CASSQSGRAGYNEQFF. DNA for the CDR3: TGTGCCAGCAGCCAAAGTGGGAGGGCCGGTTACAATGAGCAGTTCTTC. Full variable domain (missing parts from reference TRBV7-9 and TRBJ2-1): DTGVSQNPRHKITKRGQNVTFRCDPISEHNRLYWYRQTLGQGPEFLTYFQNEAQLEKSRLLSDRFSAERPKGSFSTLEIQRTEQGDSAMYLCASSQSGRAGYNEQFFGPGTRLTVL.